Following are 15 T cell receptor beta chains from one sample sequenced in a study of CD8+ T cells in alopecia areata. RNA extraction was followed by reverse transcription into cDNA, which acted as the sequencing template. Generated by immunoSEQ multiplex PCR, the TCRdb table keeps only in-frame clones and is missing some. The table lists 290,000 or so clones, with no singletons. Pooled cutaneous lymph node cells were sorted using CD4, CD8alpha, NKG2D, NKG2ACE and other markers. The sequenced sample consisted of CD4+ T cells sorted from a lymph node. The receptor set was obtained from a C3H/HeJ mouse with alopecia areata. MHC haplotype of the strain: H2-k.

With respect to this clone: The listed genes are named as in mouse. The CDR3 is cut off 4 residues early in the read; its end comes from the germline J gene. V gene TRBV5 combines with J gene TRBJ2-7; maybe TRBD2 (6 bases). Germline CDR1 and CDR2: LGHNA and YNLKQL (reference sequence). The CDR3 has 14 residues. The CDR3 loop is CASSQDGLGYEQYF. The sequenced part of the CDR3 DNA is TGTGCCAGCAGCCAAGATGGGCTGGGGTAT.

As to this clone: The gene names here belong to mouse. The CDR3 goes on 3 residues after the read ends, and that part is filled in from the germline J gene. The chain has TRBV1 and TRBJ1-6; D gene uncertain. TRBJ1-6 is reported as an ORF; its role is uncertain. The CDR3 contains 12 residues. The germline gives CDR1 NSQYPW, CDR2 LRSPGD (reference sequence). Trimming removed 3 bases at V and 7 bases at J, with 4 bases between. The CDR3 sequence is CTCSARNSPLYF. The sequenced part of the CDR3 DNA is TGCACCTGCAGTGCCAGAAATTCGCCC.

In this sample, this clone turned up a few times. Gene names are mouse gene names. The read falls 4 residues short of the CDR3 end, and the missing part is taken from the germline J gene. The chain links TRBV13-3 to TRBJ2-7; 7 bases match TRBD2. CDR1 and CDR2 (germline): NNHDY, SYVADS. Unmatched junction bases numbered 4, after V lost 7 bases and J lost 0 bases. The CDR3 loop spans 13 amino acids. CDR3 residues: CASQNWGSYEQYF. The covered CDR3 bases are TGTGCCAGCCAGAACTGGGGCTCCTAT.

Regarding this clone: Gene names are mouse gene names. The missing CDR3 end, 4 residues past where the read stops, is filled in from the germline J gene. Distinct nucleotide sequences in the sample also encode this CDR3. The chain is built from TRBV5 and TRBJ2-3; D is perhaps TRBD1 or TRBD2 (6 bases each). The CDR3 runs to 15 residues. Deletions cut 1 base from V and 3 bases from J, with 11 bases between. The germline CDR1 and CDR2 sequences are LGHNA and YNLKQL (reference sequence). CDR3 bases read: TGTGCCAGCAGCCAAGGGGGGCGCGGGGCAGAA. This codes for CASSQGGRGAE. The whole CDR3 sequence reads CASSQGGRGAETLYF.

A few counts support this clone. Gene names and germline match the mouse. This chain's CDR3 is CTCSPGTGGHEQYF. The sequenced CDR3 bases are TGCACCTGCAGTCCCGGGACTGGGGGGCAT. This chain links TRBV1 with TRBJ2-7; TRBD2 matches 12 bases. The read is 4 residues too short to cover the CDR3 end, so that end is filled in from the germline J gene. This CDR3 has 14 residues. Germline CDR1 NSQYPW, CDR2 LRSPGD (reference sequence).

To note about this clone: The genes are named according to mouse. The read stops 4 residues short of the end of the CDR3; the missing end is completed from the germline J gene. The chain joins TRBV13-3 to TRBJ2-3; 7 bases map to TRBD2. The germline V gene has CDR1 NNHDY and CDR2 SYVADS. V gave up 3 bases and J gave up 1 base; unmatched junction bases: 5. This CDR3 comprises 15 residues. The CDR3 protein is CASSGGGEGAETLYF. The sequenced part of the CDR3 DNA is TGTGCCAGCAGTGGGGGGGGAGAGGGTGCAGAA.

On this clone: The genes are named according to mouse. The CDR3 is cut off 4 residues early in the read; its end comes from the germline J gene. The chain recombines TRBV13-3 with TRBJ2-3; 9 positions agree with TRBD2. V lost 5 bases, J lost 1 base, and 2 bases stayed unmatched. The CDR3 loop spans 14 amino acids. The germline V gene encodes CDR1 NNHDY and CDR2 SYVADS. CDR3 residues: CASRLGGGAETLYF. The part of the CDR3 DNA that was read is TGTGCCAGCAGACTGGGGGGTGGTGCAGAA.

This clone was counted a few times. The gene names here belong to mouse. CDR3 DNA, as far as it was read: TGTGCTAGCAGTTTACAACAGGGGGCTGGCTCC. It encodes CASSLQQGAGS. The CDR3 in full is CASSLQQGAGSDYTF. This rearrangement joins TRBV29 to TRBJ1-2, with 9 bases that match TRBD1. Sequencing ends 4 residues short of the CDR3 end; the germline J gene provides the rest. The CDR3 covers 15 residues. Germline V gene lookup returns CDR1 MSHET and CDR2 SYDVDS. V lost 2 bases, J lost 4 bases, and 5 bases stayed unmatched.

This clone was observed a few times. Genes and germline come from the mouse. The read falls 4 residues short of the CDR3 end, and the missing part is taken from the germline J gene. The sample has other DNA sequences that encode this CDR3 too. J is TRBJ2-3 and V is TRBV1, with 8 bases matching TRBD2. The V and J ends lost 3 bases and 0 bases, in that order; junction bases with no gene match: 2. The CDR3 is made up of 15 amino acids. Germline loops: CDR1 NSQYPW, CDR2 LRSPGD (reference sequence). CDR3 protein: CTCSADWASAETLYF. The CDR3 DNA, read in part, is TGCACCTGCAGTGCGGACTGGGCTAGTGCAGAA.

In its sample, this clone was seen a few times. Gene names are mouse gene names. The read gets to within 4 residues of the CDR3 end, and the germline J gene fills in the rest. The V and J genes are TRBV13-3 and TRBJ2-7; 10 bases line up with TRBD1. Germline V lookup: CDR1 NNHDY, CDR2 SYVADS. This CDR3 contains 13 residues. CDR3 residues: CASSGDRGDEQYF. The sequenced part of the CDR3 DNA is TGTGCCAGCAGTGGGGACAGGGGTGAT.

This clone has more than one count but fewer than ten. Gene and germline names: mouse. The read stops 4 residues short of the end of the CDR3; the missing end is completed from the germline J gene. The genes are TRBV3 and TRBJ2-5, with TRBD2 matching over 12 bases. CDR1 is SNHLY and CDR2 is FYNGKV in the germline V gene (reference sequence). CDR3 size: 16 residues. V shed 3 bases and J 3 bases; nucleotides not matched to a gene: 4. This CDR3 reads CASSFGTGGPQDTQYF. The CDR3 bases that were read are TGTGCCAGCAGCTTCGGGACTGGGGGGCCTCAAGAC.

A note on this clone: Germline and genes: mouse. The sequence runs out 4 residues before the end of the CDR3; the remainder is reconstructed from the germline J gene. The rearrangement uses TRBV13-1 and TRBJ2-2, with D maybe TRBD1 (6 bases). The germline V and J ends were trimmed by 5 bases and 4 bases, with 12 bases remaining between them. The CDR3 is 14 residues long. CDR1 is NSHNY and CDR2 is SYGAGN in the germline V gene. The CDR3: CASRMTGPTGQLYF. The CDR3 DNA, read in part, is TGTGCCAGCAGGATGACAGGTCCCACCGGG.

Notes on this clone: Germline and genes here are mouse. Read coverage stops 4 residues before the CDR3 terminus; the germline J gene supplies the remainder. This chain joins TRBV19 and TRBJ2-5; a possible D gene is TRBD2 (7 bases). From germline, CDR1 is FNHDT and CDR2 SITEND (reference sequence). V lost 4 bases to trimming and J lost 0 bases, with 15 bases between them. The CDR3 covers 16 residues. The CDR3: CASSLPRGANQDTQYF. The DNA read from the CDR3 is TGTGCCAGCAGTTTACCTCGGGGGGCTAACCAAGAC.

This clone was counted many times. Gene names follow the mouse nomenclature. The CDR3 end falls 4 residues outside the read, so it is completed with the germline J gene. The chain links TRBV13-1 to TRBJ1-2; D possibly corresponds to TRBD1 (6 bases). Germline CDR1 and CDR2: NSHNY and SYGAGN. There are 12 residues in the CDR3. The CDR3 is CASSDAGADYTF. The CDR3 bases that were read are TGTGCCAGCAGTGATGCAGGGGCC.

In the case of this clone: Germline and genes: mouse. The read terminates 4 residues ahead of where the CDR3 ends, so the germline J gene completes it. The sample has other DNA sequences that encode this CDR3 too. This sequence joins TRBV31 and TRBJ2-7; D may be TRBD2 (6 bases). Trimming took 0 bases from V and 0 from J, leaving 9 bases between them. CDR1 and CDR2 from the germline V gene are GKSSPN and SITVG. The CDR3 is 14 residues long. The CDR3 sequence: CAWSLWGSSYEQYF. Partial CDR3 DNA: TGTGCCTGGAGTCTTTGGGGGAGCTCCTAT.